This T cell receptor (beta chain) is drawn from a study of T cell responses to AZD1222 COVID-19 vaccine (dated by TCRdb to the early 2020s). Turning to the overall study: A total of 233 trial participants underwent TCR sequencing, of whom about 210 had received two doses of AZD1222 and about 26 had received two doses of the MenACWY control vaccine. Trial participants were enrolled by age into subgroups of 18-55, 56-69 and 70-plus years, and about 150, 27 and 61 TCR-sequenced participants, respectively, were included in these subgroups. Broader findings and caveats from the paper: The whole spike protein was spanned by vaccine-associated CD4 TCRs, and dominant responses were seen in regions 160-218 and 743-854. Because no day 14 peak-response samples were available, the repertoires could be characterized only after the peak T cell response. In the small 56-69-year group, the increase in depth fell short of significance, most likely because of low power. A significant rise in spike-specific TCR breadth and depth was observed after two AZD1222 doses relative to day 0 and relative to MenACWY recipients. Conclusions about previously exposed vaccinees are limited because only 5 or 6 AZD1222 recipients were SARS-CoV-2 seropositive at baseline. Participants were mostly white British, with more females than males. The authors suggested clonal diversity may have been underestimated. Reportedly, almost half of the unique spike-specific TCRs recognized epitopes lying outside the regions that are mutated in the B.1.351 and B.1.1.7 variants.

The CDR3 regions of human TCRbeta chains were subjected to immunosequencing. On the study's bioinformatics: Repertoire TCRs were checked for matches against a reference library of SARS-CoV-2-specific TCRs that had been generated using the MIRA antigen-specificity platform. Breadth was defined as the fraction of unique TCRs that were SARS-CoV-2-associated. Depth was defined as the fraction of total T cells that were SARS-CoV-2-associated. Using the MIRA data, every spike-specific TCR was mapped to the spike region that the TCR reacted to and assigned to either a CD4 or a CD8 class. Log10-transformed breadth and depth values were compared by one-way ANOVA with Sidak's multiple comparisons tests. As stored in TCRdb, this immuneACCESS dataset retains in-frame rearrangements with V and J assigned. A fraction of the clones does not appear; measured against another copy, unresolved V genes explain less than half of the discrepancy, and the remainder lacks a known reason. The V and J calls and clone size come from that table; D and trimming were worked out from the DNA. Counted in this sample were approximately 300,000 clones; 94% of them appeared once. The ten largest account for less than 0.65% of the sample.

The label giving this sample's time point can be read as: about 28 days (+/-7) after the second vaccine dose. AZD1222 recipients whose second dose came at about 4 weeks and those whose second dose came at about 12 weeks were combined into one group, since spike-specific TCR depth and breadth did not differ between the two schedules. Samples from vaccinated people were obtained from the UK trials COV001 and COV002, which included a single-blind randomized controlled phase 2/3 trial of AZD1222 (ChAdOx1 nCoV-19) in healthy adults. For TCRbeta chain sequencing, PBMC samples from trial participants were taken at day 0 and at day 28 after the second dose. This clone has a handful of counts. The antigen it binds to is not known. The sample holds no much larger clone one base away, and base qualities are not on file. The CDR3 numbers 14 residues from cysteine through phenylalanine. Only CDR3 DNA is held: 42 bases, read in frame from base 1. Looking up the germline V gene yields CDR1 KGHSH and CDR2 LQKENI. Trimming costs V 3 bases and J 3 bases, and their ends lie 9 bases apart.

The receptor comes from an adult who received the AZD1222 COVID-19 vaccine. Recombination linked TRBV18 to TRBJ1-5, with the D gene call left open. This specimen consisted of peripheral blood, obtained 28 days after the second AZD1222 dose. The nucleotides read TGTGCCAGCTCACCCACTAGGGACAATCAGCCCCAGCATTTT. It translates to CASSPTRDNQPQHF.